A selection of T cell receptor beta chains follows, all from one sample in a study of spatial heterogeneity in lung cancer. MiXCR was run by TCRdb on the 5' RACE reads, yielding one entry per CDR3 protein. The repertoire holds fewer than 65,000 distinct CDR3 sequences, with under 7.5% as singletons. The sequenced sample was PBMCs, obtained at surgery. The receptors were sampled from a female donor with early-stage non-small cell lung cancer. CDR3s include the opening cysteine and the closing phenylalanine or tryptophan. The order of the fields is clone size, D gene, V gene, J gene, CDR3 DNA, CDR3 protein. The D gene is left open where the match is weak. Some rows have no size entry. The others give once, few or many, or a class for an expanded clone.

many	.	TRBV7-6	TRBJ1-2	TGTGCCAGCAGCTTAGGGACGGAAGCTAACTATGGCTACACCTTC	CASSLGTEANYGYTF
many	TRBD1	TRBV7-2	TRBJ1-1	TGTGCCAGCGCAGACAGGGACACTGAAGCTTTCTTT	CASADRDTEAFF
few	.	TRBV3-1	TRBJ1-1	TGTGCCAGCAGCCAAGTTCCGGAGACTGAAGCTTTCTTT	CASSQVPETEAFF
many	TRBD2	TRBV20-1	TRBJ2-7	TGCAGTGCCCGGACTAGCGGGAGGGCTAACGTTTACGAGCAGTACTTC	CSARTSGRANVYEQYF
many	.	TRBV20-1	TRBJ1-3	TGCAGTGCTAGTCCAAGAAGGGCCTTCTCTGGAAACACCATATATTTT	CSASPRRAFSGNTIYF
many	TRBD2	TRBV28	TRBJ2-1	TGTGCCAGCAGTGAATTTAGCGGGGGCGGTGAGCAGTTCTTC	CASSEFSGGGEQFF
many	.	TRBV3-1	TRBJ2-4	TGTGCCAGCAGCCGGGACAACGCGAACATTCAGTACTTC	CASSRDNANIQYF
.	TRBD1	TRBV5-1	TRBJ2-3	TGCGCCAGCAGCGGAATACAGGGGAGCACAGATACGCAGTATTTT	CASSGIQGSTDTQYF
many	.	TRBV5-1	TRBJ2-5	TGCGCCAGCTCCAATGCGGGAGAGACCCAGTACTTC	CASSNAGETQYF
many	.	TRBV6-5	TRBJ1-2	TGTGCCAGCATCCTCCCCGGCGGGCTATACACCTTC	CASILPGGLYTF
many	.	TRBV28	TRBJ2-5	TGTGCCAGCAGTTTTCCCCCAGTGCAGAACTGGGTTGAGACCCAGTACTTC	CASSFPPVQNWVETQYF
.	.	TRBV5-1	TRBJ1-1	TGCGCCAGCAGCCATCAAAGATCGAACACTGAAGCTTTCTTT	CASSHQRSNTEAFF
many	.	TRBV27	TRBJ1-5	TGTGCCAGCAGTTTAAGAGCGGGGCTTAGCAATCAGCCCCAGCATTTT	CASSLRAGLSNQPQHF
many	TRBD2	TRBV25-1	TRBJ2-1	TGTGCCAGCAGTGAATCCCTAGCGGGGTACAATGAGCAGTTCTTC	CASSESLAGYNEQFF
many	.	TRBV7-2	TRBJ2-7	TGTGCCAGCAGCCCTGGGGGAGGCGGGACACTCTACGAGCAGTACTTC	CASSPGGGGTLYEQYF
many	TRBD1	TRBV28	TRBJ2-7	TGTGCCAGCAGTTTTGAGGACAGGAGGCAGTACTTC	CASSFEDRRQYF
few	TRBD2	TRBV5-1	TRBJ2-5	TGCGCCAGCAGCCCGGGCGGGGGTAGTGAAGAGACCCAGTACTTC	CASSPGGGSEETQYF
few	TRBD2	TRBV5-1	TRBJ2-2	TGCGCCAGCAGCCCGTTGACTAGCGGCTCGGACACCGGGGAGCTGTTTTTT	CASSPLTSGSDTGELFF
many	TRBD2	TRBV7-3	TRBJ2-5	TGTGCCAGCAGCTTGGCCGGGAGGGAGACCCAGTACTTC	CASSLAGRETQYF
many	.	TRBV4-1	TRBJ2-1	TGCGCCAGCAGCCCCCAGGTGTACAATGAGCAGTTCTTC	CASSPQVYNEQFF
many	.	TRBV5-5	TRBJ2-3	TGTGCCAGCAGCTTATCTGGGACAAGGGTATCGGATACGCAGTATTTT	CASSLSGTRVSDTQYF
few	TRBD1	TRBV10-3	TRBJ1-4	TGTGCCATCAGTGAGTCCCGAGGGACAGGGGGCAATGAAAAACTGTTTTTT	CAISESRGTGGNEKLFF
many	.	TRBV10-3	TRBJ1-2	TGTGCCATCAGTGAAGAGAGACTCTATGGCTACACCTTC	CAISEERLYGYTF
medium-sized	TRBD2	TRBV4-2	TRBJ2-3	TGTGCCAGCAGCCTTTTAGGGACTAGCGTGAACATGGATACGCAGTATTTT	CASSLLGTSVNMDTQYF
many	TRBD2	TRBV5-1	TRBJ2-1	TGCGCCAGCAGCTTGGTGGCTAGCGGGAGGGCGGGGAATGAGCAGTTCTTC	CASSLVASGRAGNEQFF
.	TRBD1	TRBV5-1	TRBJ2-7	TGCGCCAGCAGCTCCATCGACAGGGGAGACTACGAGCAGTACTTC	CASSSIDRGDYEQYF
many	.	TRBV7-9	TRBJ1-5	TGTGCCAGCAGCTTAGAGGGTGGCAGGGACAGCAATCAGCCCCAGCATTTT	CASSLEGGRDSNQPQHF
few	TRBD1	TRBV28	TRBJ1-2	TGTGCCAGCAGAAAACAGGGGGCGCGGTATGGCTACACCTTC	CASRKQGARYGYTF
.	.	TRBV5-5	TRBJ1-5	TGTGCCAGCAGCAGGGCTGGGTCCAAGGAGCCCCAGCATTTT	CASSRAGSKEPQHF
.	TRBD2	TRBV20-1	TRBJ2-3	TGCAGTGCTATCTCTACGGGACTAGCGGGAAGCCTTACAGATACGCAGTATTTT	CSAISTGLAGSLTDTQYF
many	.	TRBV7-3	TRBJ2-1	TGTGCCAGCAGCTCCGGTCGGGGTTCCTACAATGAGCAGTTCTTC	CASSSGRGSYNEQFF
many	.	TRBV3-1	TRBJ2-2	TGTGCCAGCAGCCAATACTCCGGGGATACCGGGGAGCTGTTTTTT	CASSQYSGDTGELFF
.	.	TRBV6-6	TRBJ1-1	TGTGCCAGCAGTTACTCGAGGGGGGTCACTGAAGCTTTCTTT	CASSYSRGVTEAFF
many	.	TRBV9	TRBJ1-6	TGTGCCAGCAGCGTAGTGCAGGGGAATTCACCCCTCCACTTT	CASSVVQGNSPLHF
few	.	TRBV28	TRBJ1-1	TGTGCGGGGGTACGGAACACTGAAGCTTTCTTT	CAGVRNTEAFF
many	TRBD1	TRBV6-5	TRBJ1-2	TGTGCCAGCAGGTCGGGACAGGCATCCTATGGCTACACCTTC	CASRSGQASYGYTF
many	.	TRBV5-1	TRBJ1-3	TGCGCCAGCAGCTTGGATGGGACGTCGGGAAACACCATATATTTT	CASSLDGTSGNTIYF
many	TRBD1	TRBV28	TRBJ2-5	TGTGCCAGCAGGCCACAGGGGGCGCAGGTAGAGACCCAGTACTTC	CASRPQGAQVETQYF
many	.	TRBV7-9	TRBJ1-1	TGTGCCAGCACCGGTGGGGTGAACACTGAAGCTTTCTTT	CASTGGVNTEAFF
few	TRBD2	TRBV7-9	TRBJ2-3	TGTGCCAGCAGCTTCCCCCCGGGACTAGCGGGGGGGAGCACAGATACGCAGTATTTT	CASSFPPGLAGGSTDTQYF
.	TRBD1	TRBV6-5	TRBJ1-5	TGTGCCAGCAGGGAGGGACAGACTAGACTTAGCAATCAGCCCCAGCATTTT	CASREGQTRLSNQPQHF
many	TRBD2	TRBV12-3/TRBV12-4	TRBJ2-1	TGTGCCAGCAGCGCTGAACGGACTAGCGGGGGGCCCGACAATGAGCAGTTCTTC	CASSAERTSGGPDNEQFF
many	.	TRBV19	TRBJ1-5	TGTGCCACCTCGGACGGGCTTAGCGGTTGGAATCAGCCCCAGCATTTT	CATSDGLSGWNQPQHF
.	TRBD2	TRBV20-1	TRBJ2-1	TGCAGTGCTACAATGACTAGCGGGAGCTACAATGAGCAGTTCTTC	CSATMTSGSYNEQFF
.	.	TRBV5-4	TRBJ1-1	TGTGCCAGCAGCGCGACAGGCGTCACTGAAGCTTTCTTT	CASSATGVTEAFF
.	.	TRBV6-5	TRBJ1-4	TGTGCCAGCAGTTACTCGCCTGCAACTAATGAAAAACTGTTTTTT	CASSYSPATNEKLFF
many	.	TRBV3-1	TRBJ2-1	TGTGCCAGCAGCCAACCTCCCCACTACAATGAGCAGTTCTTC	CASSQPPHYNEQFF
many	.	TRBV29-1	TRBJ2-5	TGCAGCGTTGATCCTCAAGAGACCCAGTACTTC	CSVDPQETQYF